This T cell receptor (beta chain) was observed in a study of graft-versus-host responses after intestinal transplantation. Looking at the study overall: Recipients received multivisceral, liver-intestinal, or isolated intestinal transplants. For around 3 years after anti-thymocyte globulin induction, all recipients took tacrolimus and steroids. Study-wide points: Graft-versus-host to host-versus-graft clonal ratios in allografts were high in patients with graft-donor T cell macrochimerism. Early after transplant, HvG declines were associated with peak levels of circulating GvH clones.

Remarks on this clone: Its cognate antigen is unknown.

Sequencing was performed with immunoSEQ multiplex PCR; in TCRdb, only in-frame clones are kept and a portion is missing. Among about 88,000 clones, 80% to 95% were seen once, and the ten largest hold approximately 0.3%. The V end was cut by 7 bases, the J end by 0 bases, with 9 bases between. Germline CDR1 is MNHNS and CDR2 is SASEGT. CDR3 size: 13 residues. Source: unstimulated CD4+ T cells sorted from spleen or lymph node cells, taken before transplant. This sequence was found in a human donor who was the organ donor for an intestinal transplant. The chain combines TRBV6-1 with TRBJ1-1; a weak D match, TRBD1 (5 bases). The CDR3 sequence is CASTGHLNTEAFF. The CDR3 DNA follows: TGTGCCAGCACCGGACACCTGAACACTGAAGCTTTCTTT.